This T cell receptor beta chain was observed in a study of control samples from healthy donors and cancer patients. Sequencing was performed with immunoSEQ multiplex PCR; in TCRdb, only in-frame clones are kept and a portion is missing. The data hold about 86,000 clones, with about 92% observed a single time. Germline V CDR1 and CDR2: MGHRA, YSYEKL. Trimming cost V 4 bases and J 3 bases, with 9 bases left between them. The CDR3 spans 14 residues. The chain combines TRBV4-1 with TRBJ2-2; tentative D call: TRBD1 (6 bases). The TCR originated in a woman aged 25 to 39 in good health. Sequencing was done on a sample of blood. As DNA, the CDR3 is TGCGCCAGCAGCCCGAACAGGGACACCGGGGAGCTGTTTTTT. Its translation is CASSPNRDTGELFF.